These 28 T cell receptor beta chains were sequenced from one sample in a study of a mutant IDH1 vaccine in newly diagnosed glioma (dated by TCRdb to the early 2020s). Libraries were built with the immunoSEQ multiplex PCR assay. The table was pulled from immuneACCESS by TCRdb, which kept in-frame rearrangements only. Such tables lose some clones; where checked, under half of the loss comes from unresolved V genes, and the rest has no known cause. For this sample the table gives approximately 35,000 clones, of which approximately 90% were detected only once. The ten largest account for over 2.5% of the sample. No antigen has been identified for these receptors. This specimen's time point label, per the study, means: week 23, last vaccination. Each vaccine dose was 300 ug of a 20-mer mutant IDH1 peptide in Montanide, given subcutaneously with topical imiquimod. The sample here was PBMCs, taken from a glioma patient whose treatment included an IDH1 peptide vaccine. The receptors shown here come from a man in his forties with glioma.

This chain connects TRBV6-5 to TRBJ2-2; no firm D call. Germline values: CDR1 MNHEY, CDR2 SVGAGI. This CDR3 region has 13 residues. Trimming took 0 bases from V and 6 from J, leaving 5 bases between them. The CDR3 bases are TGTGCCAGCAGTTACTCGAAACCCGGGGAGCTGTTTTTT. Translated, it gives CASSYSKPGELFF.

The genes are TRBV28 and TRBJ2-7, with unresolved D. CDR1 is MDHEN, CDR2 SYDVKM, per germline. V was cut by 5 bases and J by 1 base, with 12 bases left in between. This CDR3 has 14 amino acids. DNA for the CDR3: TGTGCCAGCAGTCCGCAGATTAGGTCCTACGAGCAGTACTTC. It specifies CASSPQIRSYEQYF. Full variable domain (missing parts from reference TRBV28 and TRBJ2-7): DVKVTQSSRYLVKRTGEKVFLECVQDMDHENMFWYRQDPGLGLRLIYFSYDVKMKEKGDIPEGYSVSREKKERFSLILESASTNQTSMYLCASSPQIRSYEQYFGPGTRLTVT.

The gene calls are TRBV28 and TRBJ1-2; D is perhaps TRBD1 (5 bases). CDR3 length: 14 amino acids. Germline CDR1 and CDR2: MDHEN and SYDVKM. The V gene lost 5 bases and the J gene lost 3 bases, with 13 bases spanning the gap. The CDR3 loop reads CASSTPGRHYGYTF. The CDR3 DNA is TGTGCCAGCAGTACCCCGGGACGGCACTATGGCTACACCTTC.

This sequence joins TRBV6-5 and TRBJ2-5, with TRBD1 matching over 12 bases. J gave up 3 bases and V 0 bases, and 2 bases lay outside the gene matches. CDR3 length equals 16 residues. Germline V lookup: CDR1 MNHEY, CDR2 SVGAGI. CDR3 in DNA: TGTGCCAGCAGTTACTCCGGGACAGGGGGCGAAGAGACCCAGTACTTC. Translated: CASSYSGTGGEETQYF.

This rearrangement joins TRBV5-1 to TRBJ1-2; tentatively, D is TRBD1 (5 bases). Germline loops: CDR1 SGHRS, CDR2 YFSETQ. The CDR3 covers 13 residues. V dropped 4 bases and J dropped 3 bases, with 10 bases sitting between them. CDR3 region: CASSETADYGYTF. The CDR3 region has the DNA TGCGCCAGCAGCGAGACAGCGGACTATGGCTACACCTTC.

A single count supports this clone. This chain joins TRBV2 and TRBJ1-2, with TRBD1 as a possible D gene (6 bases). Germline CDR1 is SNHLY and CDR2 is FYNNEI. The ends were cut back, 6 bases at V and 4 bases at J, with 15 bases in the middle. This CDR3 has 14 amino acids. The CDR3 bases are TGTGCCAGCAGGGACCTCAGGGGCGGCTATGGCTACACCTTC. Protein sequence: CASRDLRGGYGYTF.

The rearrangement uses TRBV7-6 and TRBJ1-3; 7 nucleotides match TRBD1. This CDR3 has 14 amino acids. The V gene's germline CDR1 is SGHVS and CDR2 FNYEAQ. V trimming: 7 bases; J trimming: 2 bases; junction bases outside the gene matches: 5. CDR3 bases: TGTGCCAGCACACCAGGGGGGCCTGGAAACACCATATATTTT. Protein: CASTPGGPGNTIYF.

This chain joins TRBV6-1 and TRBJ1-5; unclear D gene. CDR3 length equals 15 residues. The germline V and J ends were trimmed by 6 bases and 9 bases, with 21 bases remaining between them. In germline, CDR1 is MNHNS, CDR2 SASEGT. Written as DNA, the CDR3 is TGTGCCAGCAGCCGCGGGTCCGTGCCCGAGAGGCCCCAGCATTTT. Translated: CASSRGSVPERPQHF.

This clone was seen only a few times. J is TRBJ1-1 and V is TRBV29-1; no definite D call. The V and J ends lost 6 bases and 1 base respectively, with 15 bases between them. This CDR3 comprises 14 residues. Germline CDR1 and CDR2: SQVTM and ANQGSEA. The CDR3 DNA reads TGCAGCGTAAAAAAGACAACAACGAACACTGAAGCTTTCTTT. Residues: CSVKKTTTNTEAFF. Full variable domain (missing parts from reference TRBV29-1 and TRBJ1-1): SAVISQKPSRDICQRGTSLTIQCQVDSQVTMMFWYRQQPGQSLTLIATANQGSEATYESGFVIDKFPISRPNLTFSTLTVSNMSPEDSSIYLCSVKKTTTNTEAFFGQGTRLTVV.

This clone was detected once. The rearrangement links TRBV7-9 to TRBJ1-2; perhaps TRBD1 as D (5 bases). The germline V and J ends were trimmed by 1 base and 0 bases, with 9 bases remaining between them. Germline CDR1 SEHNR, CDR2 FQNEAQ (reference sequence). This CDR3 is built from 15 residues. The CDR3 loop is CASSLERGANYGYTF. Written as DNA, the CDR3 is TGTGCCAGCAGCTTAGAGCGGGGGGCTAACTATGGCTACACCTTC. Full variable domain (rest looked up from reference TRBV7-9 and TRBJ1-2): DTGVSQNPRHKITKRGQNVTFRCDPISEHNRLYWYRQTLGQGPEFLTYFQNEAQLEKSRLLSDRFSAERPKGSFSTLEIQRTEQGDSAMYLCASSLERGANYGYTFGSGTRLTVV.

The chain joins TRBV6-6 to TRBJ2-1; no firm D call. The germline V and J ends were trimmed by 4 bases and 0 bases, with 13 bases remaining between them. CDR3 size: 16 residues. CDR1 and CDR2 from the germline V gene are MNHNY and SVGAGI (reference sequence). The CDR3 sequence is CASSFSAASSYNEQFF. CDR3 bases: TGTGCCAGCAGTTTTTCGGCCGCGAGCTCCTACAATGAGCAGTTCTTC.

This chain connects TRBV19 to TRBJ2-5; 7 positions agree with TRBD1. The CDR3 runs to 13 residues. With 7 bases clipped from V and 3 bases from J, the junction kept 5 bases outside the gene matches. CDR1 LNHDA and CDR2 SQIVND come from the germline V gene (reference sequence). The CDR3 DNA sequence: TGTGCCAGTACTGGGACAGAAAAAGAGACCCAGTACTTC. Protein sequence: CASTGTEKETQYF.

The rearrangement links TRBV7-8 to TRBJ2-2, with TRBD1 matching over 7 bases. CDR3 size: 17 residues. J was trimmed by 4 bases and V by 0 bases; bases with no gene match: 8. Germline V gene sequence: CDR1 SGHVS, CDR2 FQNEAQ. For the CDR3, the DNA is TGTGCCAGCAGCTTAGCAGGGGGCCTACACCGCACCGGGGAGCTGTTTTTT. It translates to CASSLAGGLHRTGELFF.

The table lists this clone with a count of one. The CDR3 protein is CASSPRLGTSGRPFSYNEQFF. DNA for the CDR3: TGTGCCAGCAGCCCCCGCCTCGGGACTAGCGGGAGGCCGTTCTCCTACAATGAGCAGTTCTTC. This rearrangement joins TRBV7-6 to TRBJ2-1, with 15 bases fitting TRBD2. The CDR3 sequence is 21 residues long. Germline V gene lookup returns CDR1 SGHVS and CDR2 FNYEAQ. Trimming removed 5 bases from V and 0 bases from J; junction bases left unmatched: 14.

This chain links TRBV28 with TRBJ2-7; 8 bases map to TRBD1. Germline V lookup: CDR1 MDHEN, CDR2 SYDVKM. V was clipped by 2 bases and J by 5 bases; unmatched bases: 2. The CDR3 covers 13 residues. CDR3 sequence: CASSLRTGHEQYF. CDR3 coding DNA: TGTGCCAGCAGTTTAAGGACAGGGCACGAGCAGTACTTC.

V usage is TRBV2 and J usage is TRBJ2-3; D unclear. The ends were cut back, 1 base at V and 0 bases at J, with 8 bases in the middle. This CDR3 has 15 amino acids. Per germline, CDR1 SNHLY and CDR2 FYNNEI. The CDR3 loop reads CASSEGAPSTDTQYF. DNA for the CDR3: TGTGCCAGCAGTGAAGGGGCACCTAGCACAGATACGCAGTATTTT.

CDR3: CASSPWTGNTEAFF. The CDR3 DNA is TGCGCCAGCAGCCCGTGGACAGGCAACACTGAAGCTTTCTTT. The chain is built from TRBV4-1 and TRBJ1-1, with 7 bases that match TRBD1. Germline V gene data show CDR1 as MGHRA and CDR2 as YSYEKL. Trimming cost V 4 bases and J 2 bases; bases outside gene matches: 4. This CDR3 has 14 residues.

The V call is TRBV2, the J call TRBJ2-7; 7 bases agree with TRBD1. Germline CDR1 and CDR2: SNHLY and FYNNEI. V gave up 8 bases and J gave up 2 bases; unmatched junction bases: 6. This CDR3 has 13 amino acids. CDR3 amino acids: CASGEGATYEQYV. For the CDR3, the DNA is TGTGCCAGCGGAGAGGGGGCTACCTACGAGCAGTACGTC.

V usage is TRBV5-1 and J usage is TRBJ2-1; D assignment may be TRBD1 or TRBD2 (5 bases each). CDR1 and CDR2 (germline): SGHRS, YFSETQ. V was trimmed by 3 bases and J by 10 bases, leaving 14 bases between them. The CDR3 loop spans 13 amino acids. In nucleotides, the CDR3 is TGCGCCAGCAGCTACTCCGGGACCCTAGAGCAGTTCTTC. Translated, it gives CASSYSGTLEQFF.

The V and J genes are TRBV9 and TRBJ2-7; 8 nucleotides line up with TRBD2. Germline loops: CDR1 SGDLS, CDR2 YYNGEE. The CDR3 contains 15 residues. With V trimmed by 0 bases and J by 3 bases, 5 bases remained unmatched. The CDR3 here is CASSVDGLADYEQYF. The CDR3 region has the DNA TGTGCCAGCAGCGTAGATGGACTAGCTGACTACGAGCAGTACTTC.

The gene calls are TRBV4-1 and TRBJ1-2; 9 positions match TRBD1. The V gene's germline CDR1 is MGHRA and CDR2 YSYEKL. V lost 2 bases to trimming and J lost 4 bases; unmatched junction nucleotides: 11. The CDR3 sequence is 17 residues long. This CDR3 is CASSQSLFPGQGYGYTF. The CDR3 DNA reads TGCGCCAGCAGCCAAAGTCTATTCCCGGGACAGGGCTATGGCTACACCTTC.

The chain uses TRBV7-9 and TRBJ2-5; perhaps TRBD1 as D (6 bases). The V end lost 5 bases, the J end lost 5 bases, and 18 bases lay between the germline ends. This CDR3 comprises 15 residues. Germline CDR1 is SEHNR and CDR2 is FQNEAQ (reference sequence). CDR3 in DNA: TGTGCCAGCAGCACCCAGACAGGAGGCTGGGAGACCCAGTACTTC. Amino acids: CASSTQTGGWETQYF.

This clone was seen once. The V and J genes are TRBV11-2 and TRBJ2-6, with D unclear. Germline loops: CDR1 SGHAT, CDR2 FQNNGV. The V end lost 3 bases, the J end lost 1 base, and 1 base lay between the germline ends. The CDR3 loop spans 13 amino acids. CDR3 sequence reads: CASSLSGANVLTF. CDR3 nucleotides: TGTGCCAGCAGCTTGTCTGGGGCCAACGTCCTGACTTTC. The full variable domain, its missing parts supplied by reference TRBV11-2 and TRBJ2-6, is EAGVAQSPRYKIIEKRQSVAFWCNPISGHATLYWYQQILGQGPKLLIQFQNNGVVDDSQLPKDRFSAERLKGVDSTLKIQPAKLEDSAVYLCASSLSGANVLTFGAGSRLTVL.

In its sample, this clone was seen once. The chain recombines TRBV7-9 with TRBJ2-3; possibly TRBD1 for D (6 bases). This CDR3 is built from 16 residues. Germline assignment: CDR1 SEHNR and CDR2 FQNEAQ (reference sequence). V was trimmed by 0 bases and J by 2 bases, leaving 12 bases between them. CDR3 in DNA: TGTGCCAGCAGCTTAGCGGGGCAGGGGTACACAGATACGCAGTATTTT. Protein product: CASSLAGQGYTDTQYF.

The chain employs TRBV5-4 and TRBJ2-7; D perhaps matches TRBD2 (6 bases). Trimming took 0 bases from V and 0 from J, leaving 10 bases between them. There are 15 residues in the CDR3. The germline V gene has CDR1 SGHNT and CDR2 YYREEE (reference sequence). For the CDR3, the DNA is TGTGCCAGCAGCTTGGGCGGGACGAGCTCCTACGAGCAGTACTTC. Its translation is CASSLGGTSSYEQYF.

This chain connects TRBV5-4 to TRBJ1-2; TRBD1 matches at 9 bases. V lost 4 bases, J lost 3 bases, and 4 bases stayed unmatched. Germline lookup yields CDR1 SGHNT and CDR2 YYREEE (reference sequence). The CDR3 has 14 residues. The CDR3 is CASSPGDRDYGYTF. The CDR3 DNA reads TGTGCCAGCAGCCCTGGGGACAGGGACTATGGCTACACCTTC.

The gene calls are TRBV5-4 and TRBJ2-7; a possible D gene is TRBD2 (5 bases). Germline V gene lookup returns CDR1 SGHNT and CDR2 YYREEE (reference sequence). The CDR3 totals 13 residues. V lost 6 bases, J lost 6 bases, and 16 bases lay in between. The CDR3 loop reads CASKRDLAGEQYF. The CDR3 DNA follows: TGTGCCAGCAAAAGGGATTTGGCGGGCGAGCAGTACTTC.

This clone has a handful of counts. J is TRBJ1-2 and V is TRBV30; possible D gene TRBD1, 5 bases. The CDR3 has 13 amino acids. Trimming shortened V by 2 bases and J by 7 bases, and 14 bases separated the two germline ends. Germline values: CDR1 GTSNPN, CDR2 SVGIG (reference sequence). CDR3 sequence: CAWSSGFMSGYTF. Written as DNA, the CDR3 is TGTGCCTGGAGTTCAGGGTTCATGAGTGGCTACACCTTC.